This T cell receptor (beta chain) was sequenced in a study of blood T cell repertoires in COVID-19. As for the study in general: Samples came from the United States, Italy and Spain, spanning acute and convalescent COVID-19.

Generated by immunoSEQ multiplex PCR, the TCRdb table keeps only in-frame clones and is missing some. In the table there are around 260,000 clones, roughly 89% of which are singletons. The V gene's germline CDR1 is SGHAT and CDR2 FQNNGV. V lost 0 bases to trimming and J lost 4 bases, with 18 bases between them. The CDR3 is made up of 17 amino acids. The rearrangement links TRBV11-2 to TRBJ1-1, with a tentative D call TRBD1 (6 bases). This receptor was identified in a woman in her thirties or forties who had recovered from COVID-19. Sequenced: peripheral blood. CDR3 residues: CASSLDWGGGQGTEAFF. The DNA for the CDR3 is TGTGCCAGCAGCTTAGATTGGGGTGGGGGCCAGGGCACTGAAGCTTTCTTT.